Listed here are 13 T cell receptor beta chains from one sample, sequenced in a study of blood T cells in healthy people across ages. The use of a sample-barcoded 5' primer and a J-beta primer mix characterized a second PCR of about 7 to 12 cycles. TCRdb fed the 5' RACE reads into MiXCR, producing one record per CDR3 protein. The sample contains 1.2 million to 1.5 million distinct CDR3 sequences, almost 60% of which appear only once. The sample comprised blood. All receptors derive from a man between 18 and 35 years old in good health.

This clonotype has at least ten counts. The chain has TRBV25-1 and TRBJ2-4; TRBD2 aligns across 8 bases. Germline lookup yields CDR1 MGHDK and CDR2 SYGVNS. The V gene end was trimmed by 3 bases and the J gene end by 6 bases; junction bases not matched to a gene: 7. The CDR3 is 15 amino acids. The CDR3 spells CASSDHSGEGNIQYF. The CDR3 DNA follows: TGTGCCAGCAGTGACCATAGCGGGGAGGGAAACATTCAGTACTTC.

In nucleotides, the CDR3 is TGCGCCAGCAGCCAAGATAGAAGCGGTACCTACAATGAGCAGTTCTTC. It specifies CASSQDRSGTYNEQFF. V is TRBV4-3 and J is TRBJ2-1, with D tentatively TRBD2 (5 bases). The germline CDR1 and CDR2 sequences are LGHNA and YSLEER. The CDR3 has 16 amino acids. V dropped 0 bases and J dropped 2 bases, with 11 bases sitting between them.

The rearrangement joins TRBV4-1 to TRBJ2-1, with D possibly matching TRBD2 (6 bases). This CDR3 is 16 amino acids long. Trimming removed 5 bases at V and 1 base at J, with 15 bases between. The germline V gene has CDR1 MGHRA and CDR2 YSYEKL. The CDR3 coding sequence is TGCGCCAGCAGCGCCGGGGGTCACCGGTCCTACAATGAGCAGTTCTTC. Translation gives CASSAGGHRSYNEQFF.

This CDR3 reads CAINRTSPDTQYF. In DNA form, the CDR3 reads TGTGCCATCAATAGGACTAGTCCAGATACGCAGTATTTT. V is TRBV10-3 and J is TRBJ2-3; 7 bases are a match to TRBD2. Germline V lookup: CDR1 ENHRY, CDR2 SYGVKD. Trimming removed 7 bases from V and 4 bases from J; junction bases left unmatched: 5. This CDR3 has 13 residues.

The J gene is TRBJ2-7, the V gene TRBV7-9; TRBD2 matches at 8 bases. CDR1 and CDR2 (germline): SEHNR, FQNEAQ (reference sequence). The length of the CDR3 is 15 residues. J was trimmed by 1 base and V by 1 base; bases with no gene match: 3. In DNA, the CDR3 is TGTGCCAGCAGCTTAGTCCGGGAGGGATCCTACGAGCAGTACTTC. This codes for CASSLVREGSYEQYF.

V usage is TRBV6-5 and J usage is TRBJ2-7; the D call may be TRBD1 or TRBD2 (5 bases each). Germline-derived CDR1 and CDR2 are MNHEY and SVGAGI. Trimming left V 0 bases short and J 0 bases short, with 9 bases between. This CDR3 contains 15 residues. The CDR3: CASSYSGVGSYEQYF. The CDR3 DNA reads as TGTGCCAGCAGTTACTCGGGGGTGGGCTCCTACGAGCAGTACTTC.

The V gene is TRBV11-2, the J gene TRBJ2-3, with TRBD2 as a possible D gene (7 bases). V lost 1 base and J 6 bases, leaving 17 bases between the germline ends. The CDR3 contains 16 residues. Germline CDR1 reads SGHAT; CDR2 reads FQNNGV. This CDR3 reads CASSLAGGTGWDTQYF. In DNA form, the CDR3 reads TGTGCCAGCAGCTTAGCGGGAGGCACAGGGTGGGATACGCAGTATTTT. Supplemented by reference TRBV11-2 and TRBJ2-3, the full variable domain reads EAGVAQSPRYKIIEKRQSVAFWCNPISGHATLYWYQQILGQGPKLLIQFQNNGVVDDSQLPKDRFSAERLKGVDSTLKIQPAKLEDSAVYLCASSLAGGTGWDTQYFGPGTRLTVL.

The chain employs TRBV7-9 and TRBJ2-5; TRBD1 matches 7 bases. The junction had 3 bases not matched to a gene; V was cut back by 5 bases and J by 0 bases. Per germline, CDR1 SEHNR and CDR2 FQNEAQ (reference sequence). This CDR3 spans 14 amino acids. CDR3 nucleotides: TGTGCCAGCAGCAGGGACAGTAACCAAGAGACCCAGTACTTC. Its protein product is CASSRDSNQETQYF.

Only one count was recorded for this clonotype. The V and J genes are TRBV20-1 and TRBJ2-3; 10 bases match TRBD1. The CDR3 is made up of 15 amino acids. Unmatched junction bases numbered 11, after V lost 6 bases and J lost 5 bases. Germline V gene lookup returns CDR1 DFQATT and CDR2 SNEGSKA (reference sequence). This CDR3 is CSASGTGVALDTQYF. CDR3 coding DNA: TGCAGTGCCAGCGGGACAGGGGTAGCTCTAGATACGCAGTATTTT.

There are a few counts of this clonotype. This rearrangement joins TRBV29-1 to TRBJ2-7, with 8 bases aligning to TRBD1. The CDR3 loop spans 13 amino acids. V lost 6 bases, J lost 5 bases, and 9 bases stayed unmatched. Germline V lookup: CDR1 SQVTM, CDR2 ANQGSEA. CDR3 protein: CSVVDRVLDEQYF. CDR3 DNA sequence: TGCAGCGTAGTGGACAGGGTGCTGGACGAGCAGTACTTC.

As for this clonotype: Germline is not matched at one junction end, which may reflect a read error. J is TRBJ2-3 and V is TRBV2, with 9 bases identical to TRBD2. This CDR3 is built from 16 residues. Looked up from germline, CDR1 is SNHLY and CDR2 is FYNNEI. Here the CDR3 DNA reads TGTGCTAGCAGTGAAGCGACTAGCGGCCTCACAGATACGCAGTATTTT. Encoded protein: CASSEATSGLTDTQYF. Based on the CDR3 plus reference TRBV2 and TRBJ2-3, the full variable domain is EPEVTQTPSHQVTQMGQEVILRCVPISNHLYFYWYRQILGQKVEFLVSFYNNEISEKSEIFDDQFSVERPDGSNFTLKIRSTKLEDSAMYFCASSEATSGLTDTQYFGPGTRLTVL.

This clonotype was counted between two and nine times. The gene calls are TRBV7-2 and TRBJ2-3, with TRBD1 matching over 8 bases. CDR3 length: 15 amino acids. Per germline, CDR1 SGHTA and CDR2 FQGNSA. After removal of 3 bases from V and 4 bases from J, the junction contained 6 bases not matched to a gene. The DNA for the CDR3 is TGTGCCAGCAGCTTGGGACAGGCCCCTCCAGATACGCAGTATTTT. Translated: CASSLGQAPPDTQYF.

This sequence joins TRBV12-3 or TRBV12-4 and TRBJ2-5; D gene uncertain. Between the trimmed V and J ends, which lost 4 bases and 5 bases, there was a span of 11 bases. CDR3 length: 13 residues. The CDR3 is CASSSSAPETQYF. As DNA, the CDR3 is TGTGCCAGCAGTTCCAGCGCTCCGGAGACCCAGTACTTC.